Listed below are T cell receptor beta chains from one sample, sequenced in a study of T-cell memory formation after mild COVID-19. Via MiXCR, TCRdb re-called the 5' RACE reads, giving one row per CDR3 protein. The top ten clones hold roughly 8.7% of a sample with about 430,000 distinct CDR3 sequences, approximately 24% of them seen once. The material sequenced was PBMCs or a T cell subset sorted from them (not recorded which). The receptor set was obtained from an adult woman who had mild COVID-19 (a few samples of this study predate the infection). Cell type and time point are not known. Both conserved end residues are part of each CDR3. Fields, in order: V gene, J gene, CDR3 protein.

v_gene: TRBV5-1; j_gene: TRBJ1-5; CDR3aa: CASSWMGDQPQHF
v_gene: TRBV7-8; j_gene: TRBJ2-1; CDR3aa: CASSPRTGPYEQFF
v_gene: TRBV12-3/TRBV12-4; j_gene: TRBJ1-5; CDR3aa: CASSLGQGRSNQPQHF
v_gene: TRBV7-3; j_gene: TRBJ2-3; CDR3aa: CASSRASSTDTQYF
v_gene: TRBV20-1; j_gene: TRBJ1-5; CDR3aa: CSASPNRNSNQPQHF
v_gene: TRBV18; j_gene: TRBJ2-5; CDR3aa: CASSLNGQGVRETQYF
v_gene: TRBV4-2; j_gene: TRBJ2-2; CDR3aa: CASSQGSRTANTGELFF
v_gene: TRBV12-3/TRBV12-4; j_gene: TRBJ1-1; CDR3aa: CASSLFFGTGTEAFF
v_gene: TRBV5-6; j_gene: TRBJ2-3; CDR3aa: CASSFQLGLGGDTQYF
v_gene: TRBV2; j_gene: TRBJ2-1; CDR3aa: CARQASGAFTNEQFF
v_gene: TRBV4-1; j_gene: TRBJ2-5; CDR3aa: CASSQHLAEYQETQYF
v_gene: TRBV30; j_gene: TRBJ2-2; CDR3aa: CAWSRGLAVTGELFF
v_gene: TRBV6-5; j_gene: TRBJ2-5; CDR3aa: CASSYSGSGGQETQYF
v_gene: TRBV9; j_gene: TRBJ1-2; CDR3aa: CASSVGPSSNYGYTF
v_gene: TRBV30; j_gene: TRBJ2-2; CDR3aa: CAWSVPGITENTGELFF
v_gene: TRBV7-2; j_gene: TRBJ1-5; CDR3aa: CASSIQSFSNQPQHF
v_gene: TRBV29-1; j_gene: TRBJ2-1; CDR3aa: CSAGAPPYSNEQFF
v_gene: TRBV24-1; j_gene: TRBJ2-7; CDR3aa: CATSDSGFSYEQYF
v_gene: TRBV12-3/TRBV12-4; j_gene: TRBJ1-5; CDR3aa: CASSYDRGGGGAGNQPQHF
v_gene: TRBV19; j_gene: TRBJ2-7; CDR3aa: CASSIRAISSYEQYF
v_gene: TRBV18; j_gene: TRBJ2-5; CDR3aa: CASSPGQGRQTQYF
v_gene: TRBV18; j_gene: TRBJ2-5; CDR3aa: CASSPGSETQYF
v_gene: TRBV10-3; j_gene: TRBJ2-7; CDR3aa: CAISYIGQGAYEQYF
v_gene: TRBV6-5; j_gene: TRBJ2-4; CDR3aa: CASSYGRNIQYF
v_gene: TRBV7-2; j_gene: TRBJ2-5; CDR3aa: CASSPGTGMYQETQYF
v_gene: TRBV14; j_gene: TRBJ2-1; CDR3aa: CASSPQRELFF
v_gene: TRBV20-1; j_gene: TRBJ2-2; CDR3aa: CSAKSASFGGPGELFF
v_gene: TRBV9; j_gene: TRBJ1-1; CDR3aa: CASSPTGHLNTEAFF
v_gene: TRBV20-1; j_gene: TRBJ2-5; CDR3aa: CSASQSGTRSF
v_gene: TRBV29-1; j_gene: TRBJ2-3; CDR3aa: CSVEDGTYTQYF
v_gene: TRBV20-1; j_gene: TRBJ2-7; CDR3aa: CSARETGLSSYEQYF
v_gene: TRBV7-9; j_gene: TRBJ2-1; CDR3aa: CASTRGNSYNEQFF
v_gene: TRBV12-3/TRBV12-4; j_gene: TRBJ2-7; CDR3aa: CASSWGRATSYEQYF
v_gene: TRBV5-4; j_gene: TRBJ2-3; CDR3aa: CASSLSPGSPDTQYF
v_gene: TRBV29-1; j_gene: TRBJ1-1; CDR3aa: CSVGSTGGWSEAFF
v_gene: TRBV10-3; j_gene: TRBJ1-1; CDR3aa: CAISEGRGQATEAFF
v_gene: TRBV20-1; j_gene: TRBJ2-1; CDR3aa: CSAEGINEQFF
v_gene: TRBV5-1; j_gene: TRBJ1-5; CDR3aa: CASSLSLGTGVRQPQHF
v_gene: TRBV29-1; j_gene: TRBJ2-7; CDR3aa: CSVEGGTGYEQYF
v_gene: TRBV4-1; j_gene: TRBJ1-1; CDR3aa: CASSPILAGITEAFF
v_gene: TRBV12-3/TRBV12-4; j_gene: TRBJ1-2; CDR3aa: CASSLGGGGYTF
v_gene: TRBV5-5; j_gene: TRBJ1-1; CDR3aa: CASSPWSGETTEAFF
v_gene: TRBV6-6; j_gene: TRBJ1-1; CDR3aa: CASSPLQGMGTEAFF
v_gene: TRBV29-1; j_gene: TRBJ2-5; CDR3aa: CSVESWDRDQETQYF
v_gene: TRBV19; j_gene: TRBJ2-7; CDR3aa: CASSMGLAGYEQYF
v_gene: TRBV7-8; j_gene: TRBJ2-5; CDR3aa: CASSQRDRIKETQYF
v_gene: TRBV6-5; j_gene: TRBJ2-3; CDR3aa: CASGVAGEDTQYF
v_gene: TRBV5-1; j_gene: TRBJ2-3; CDR3aa: CASSSSPGTDGTDTQYF
v_gene: TRBV6-5; j_gene: TRBJ2-1; CDR3aa: CASSLPGLYNEQFF
v_gene: TRBV11-3; j_gene: TRBJ2-5; CDR3aa: CASSFGGLDQETQYF
v_gene: TRBV13; j_gene: TRBJ1-1; CDR3aa: CASSPKPTGLNTEAFF
v_gene: TRBV9; j_gene: TRBJ2-1; CDR3aa: CASSVGSSPYNEQFF
v_gene: TRBV29-1; j_gene: TRBJ2-1; CDR3aa: CSVLLGKNEQFF
v_gene: TRBV6-5; j_gene: TRBJ1-1; CDR3aa: CASRGTVNTEAFF
v_gene: TRBV6-6; j_gene: TRBJ1-6; CDR3aa: CASSRPGEANSPLHF
v_gene: TRBV27; j_gene: TRBJ1-1; CDR3aa: CASNTPRGLVNTEAFF
v_gene: TRBV7-2; j_gene: TRBJ1-2; CDR3aa: CASSLSRANYGYTF
v_gene: TRBV4-3; j_gene: TRBJ2-3; CDR3aa: CASSQGAWSSTDTQYF
v_gene: TRBV19; j_gene: TRBJ2-1; CDR3aa: CASNGLAGGWDEQFF